Below, 19 T cell receptor beta chains from the same sample are listed, as sequenced in a study of blood T cell repertoires in COVID-19. Method: immunoSEQ multiplex PCR; TCRdb's copy keeps in-frame clones and lacks some. The data show approximately 290,000 clones, around 85% seen once. Sequencing was performed on PBMCs or T cells enriched from blood (not recorded which). The receptor set was obtained from a woman in her twenties or thirties who had recovered from COVID-19.

J is TRBJ2-5 and V is TRBV7-8; 14 positions agree with TRBD2. Germline CDR1 SGHVS, CDR2 FQNEAQ. The CDR3 sequence is 16 residues long. The V and J ends lost 5 bases and 5 bases, in that order; junction bases with no gene match: 7. Here the CDR3 DNA reads TGTGCCAGCAGCATTAGACTAGCGGGGGGGGTGGAGACCCAGTACTTC. This sequence encodes CASSIRLAGGVETQYF.

The rearrangement links TRBV18 to TRBJ1-5; D is ambiguous. The CDR3 runs 12 residues. The germline gives CDR1 KGHSH, CDR2 LQKENI. V dropped 2 bases and J dropped 6 bases, with 5 bases sitting between them. CDR3 bases: TGTGCCAGCTCACCAAGAGGTCAGCCCCAGCATTTT. It is translated as CASSPRGQPQHF.

The chain carries TRBV3-1 (or the pseudogene TRBV3-2) and TRBJ2-7; tentative D call: TRBD2 (6 bases). This CDR3 spans 12 amino acids. The V end lost 4 bases, the J end lost 10 bases, and 14 bases lay between the germline ends. The germline V gene has CDR1 LGHDT and CDR2 YNNKEL (reference sequence). As DNA, the CDR3 is TGTGCCAGCAGCCCGGGGGTAGCATCACAGTACTTC. Protein product: CASSPGVASQYF.

This clone was counted a single time. The rearrangement links TRBV7-9 to TRBJ1-1; no clear D. The CDR3 has 14 residues. Germline lookup yields CDR1 SEHNR and CDR2 FQNEAQ (reference sequence). The germline V and J ends were trimmed by 1 base and 3 bases, with 9 bases remaining between them. The CDR3 nucleotides read TGTGCCAGCAGCTTAGAGCGCCTTCACACTGAAGCTTTCTTT. Residues: CASSLERLHTEAFF. Full variable domain (remainder filled in from reference TRBV7-9 and TRBJ1-1): DTGVSQNPRHKITKRGQNVTFRCDPISEHNRLYWYRQTLGQGPEFLTYFQNEAQLEKSRLLSDRFSAERPKGSFSTLEIQRTEQGDSAMYLCASSLERLHTEAFFGQGTRLTVV.

This rearrangement joins TRBV4-1 to TRBJ2-7; TRBD1 matches 7 bases. The CDR3 covers 14 residues. In germline, CDR1 is MGHRA, CDR2 YSYEKL. The ends lost 3 bases at V and 6 bases at J; junction bases unmatched: 8. The CDR3 DNA reads TGCGCCAGCAGCCAGGATGACAGGGACCCCGAGCAGTACTTC. It encodes CASSQDDRDPEQYF.

The V and J genes are TRBV28 and TRBJ1-2; 12 bases line up with TRBD1. Per germline, CDR1 MDHEN and CDR2 SYDVKM. Germline trimming cut 5 bases from V and 8 bases from J; bases unmatched to any gene: 6. The CDR3 is 14 amino acids. CDR3 DNA: TGTGCCAGCAGTACCGGGACAGGGGGCGAAGGCTACACCTTC. Amino acid sequence: CASSTGTGGEGYTF.

This clone was seen more than once but under ten times. This rearrangement joins TRBV7-9 to TRBJ1-2, with 7 bases aligning to TRBD1. This CDR3 is 14 amino acids long. CDR1 is SEHNR and CDR2 is FQNEAQ in the germline V gene (reference sequence). The V and J ends lost 8 bases and 7 bases, in that order; junction bases with no gene match: 13. CDR3 sequence (DNA): TGTGCCAGCTCCTTGTGGAGGGGGCATCGTGGCTACACCTTC. Translation: CASSLWRGHRGYTF.

The genes are TRBV5-1 and TRBJ1-3; 7 bases map to TRBD1. Germline V gives CDR1 SGHRS, CDR2 YFSETQ. After removal of 1 base from V and 3 bases from J, the junction contained 10 bases not matched to a gene. The CDR3 is 17 amino acids. CDR3 residues: CASSLRPGGMSGNTIYF. CDR3 bases: TGCGCCAGCAGCTTGCGTCCAGGGGGAATGAGTGGAAACACCATATATTTT.

The gene calls are TRBV7-9 and TRBJ2-7; 14 positions agree with TRBD2. This CDR3 spans 17 amino acids. Germline CDR1 reads SEHNR; CDR2 reads FQNEAQ (reference sequence). After removal of 5 bases from V and 0 bases from J, the junction contained 6 bases not matched to a gene. CDR3 nucleotide sequence: TGTGCCAGCAGCCCACGGACTAGCGGGGGGCCCTCCTACGAGCAGTACTTC. It is translated as CASSPRTSGGPSYEQYF.

This chain links TRBV29-1 with TRBJ1-5; 8 nucleotides agree with TRBD1. The CDR3 has 15 amino acids. V trimming: 5 bases; J trimming: 5 bases; junction bases outside the gene matches: 11. Germline CDR1 reads SQVTM; CDR2 reads ANQGSEA. Here the CDR3 DNA reads TGCAGCGTTCGTTTGACAGGGGAAAAAGATCAGCCCCAGCATTTT. Translated: CSVRLTGEKDQPQHF. Based on the CDR3 plus reference TRBV29-1 and TRBJ1-5, the full variable domain is SAVISQKPSRDICQRGTSLTIQCQVDSQVTMMFWYRQQPGQSLTLIATANQGSEATYESGFVIDKFPISRPNLTFSTLTVSNMSPEDSSIYLCSVRLTGEKDQPQHFGDGTRLSIL.

The chain recombines TRBV28 with TRBJ1-1; 7 bases agree with TRBD1. V shed 7 bases and J 4 bases; nucleotides not matched to a gene: 6. The V gene's germline CDR1 is MDHEN and CDR2 SYDVKM. This CDR3 comprises 13 residues. The CDR3: CASTSDRSTEAFF. In DNA, the CDR3 is TGTGCCAGCACCTCGGACAGGAGCACTGAAGCTTTCTTT.

This chain links TRBV13 with TRBJ2-2, with 8 bases identical to TRBD2. CDR3 length: 14 residues. Germline assignment: CDR1 PRHDT and CDR2 FYEKMQ (reference sequence). J was trimmed by 6 bases and V by 3 bases; bases with no gene match: 3. CDR3: CASSFGRASGELFF. The CDR3 region has the DNA TGTGCCAGCAGCTTCGGGAGGGCCTCCGGGGAGCTGTTTTTT.

The V and J genes are TRBV24-1 and TRBJ2-3; no reliable D call. V lost 5 bases to trimming and J lost 1 base, with 3 bases between them. The CDR3 sequence is 12 residues long. Germline V gives CDR1 KGHDR, CDR2 SFDVKD. CDR3 protein: CATSVGTDTQYF. The CDR3 nucleotides are TGTGCCACCAGTGTCGGCACAGATACGCAGTATTTT.

This chain joins TRBV27 and TRBJ2-3; possible D gene TRBD2, 6 bases. The V end was cut by 4 bases, the J end by 4 bases, with 21 bases between. This CDR3 spans 17 amino acids. Germline V gene data show CDR1 as MNHEY and CDR2 as SMNVEV (reference sequence). The CDR3 DNA follows: TGTGCCAGCAGTTACTCTGGGACTCTAGCGAATTCAGATACGCAGTATTTT. It codes for CASSYSGTLANSDTQYF.

The chain links TRBV6-5 to TRBJ1-1, with 7 positions matching TRBD1. V dropped 6 bases and J dropped 4; count of bases not matched to a gene: 5. From germline, CDR1 is MNHEY and CDR2 SVGAGI. CDR3 length: 13 amino acids. The CDR3 sequence is CASSLGGPTEAFF. The CDR3 coding sequence is TGTGCCAGCAGCCTAGGGGGCCCCACTGAAGCTTTCTTT.

This chain joins TRBV10-3 and TRBJ1-2; a possible D gene is TRBD1 (6 bases). The CDR3 length is 19 residues. V lost 0 bases and J lost 4, with 24 bases in between. Per the germline V gene, CDR1 is ENHRY and CDR2 is SYGVKD. CDR3 loop: CAISESILRDRQLRYGYTF. CDR3 nucleotide sequence: TGTGCCATCAGTGAGTCCATCCTCCGAGACAGGCAATTACGCTATGGCTACACCTTC.

The chain couples TRBV5-1 to TRBJ1-4; 8 nucleotides match TRBD1. CDR1 is SGHRS, CDR2 YFSETQ, per germline. The CDR3 is 15 amino acids. After removal of 4 bases from V and 8 bases from J, the junction contained 10 bases not matched to a gene. Written as DNA, the CDR3 is TGCGCCAGCAGCCCGACAGGGGAGGGAAGGGAAAAACTGTTTTTT. Translating it yields CASSPTGEGREKLFF.

V usage is TRBV5-1 and J usage is TRBJ1-4; D gene uncertain. V gave up 4 bases and J gave up 5 bases, with 12 bases separating them. Germline-derived CDR1 and CDR2 are SGHRS and YFSETQ. There are 14 residues in the CDR3. Here the CDR3 reads CASSEGGVNEKLFF. DNA of the CDR3: TGCGCCAGCAGCGAAGGCGGGGTAAATGAAAAACTGTTTTTT.

The V gene is TRBV12-3 or TRBV12-4, the J gene TRBJ1-2, with D tentatively TRBD1 (6 bases). V lost 5 bases to trimming and J lost 3 bases, with 10 bases between them. The CDR3 extends over 13 amino acids. CDR3 DNA: TGTGCCAGCAGTACAGGGCCTGACTATGGCTACACCTTC. Residues: CASSTGPDYGYTF.